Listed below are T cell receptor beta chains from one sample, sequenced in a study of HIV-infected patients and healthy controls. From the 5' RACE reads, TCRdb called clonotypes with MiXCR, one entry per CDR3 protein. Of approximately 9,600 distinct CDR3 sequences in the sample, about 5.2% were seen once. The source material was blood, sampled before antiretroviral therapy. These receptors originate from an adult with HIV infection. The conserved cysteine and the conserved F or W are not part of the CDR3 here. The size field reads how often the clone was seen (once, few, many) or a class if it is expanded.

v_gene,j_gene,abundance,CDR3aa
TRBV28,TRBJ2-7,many,ASSLIVAGPGEQY
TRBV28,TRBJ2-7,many,ASNPGGYEQY
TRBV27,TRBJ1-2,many,ASSSPGQPWGYT
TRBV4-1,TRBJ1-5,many,ASSQEKGPEPQH
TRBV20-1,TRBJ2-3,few,SARDHFSGTTGDTQY
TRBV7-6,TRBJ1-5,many,ASSLGGEPQH
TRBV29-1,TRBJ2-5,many,SVRTVQETQY
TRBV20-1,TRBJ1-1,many,SARGRGDTEAF
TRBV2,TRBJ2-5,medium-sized,ASSSLETQY
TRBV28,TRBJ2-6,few,ASSLRDVRPGGANVLT
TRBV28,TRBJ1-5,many,ASSVGQGRDQPQH
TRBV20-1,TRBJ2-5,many,SAGVGTLQETQY